This T cell receptor beta chain was sequenced during a study of blood T cell repertoires in COVID-19. In its sample, this clone was seen a few times. J lost 7 bases, V lost 7 bases, and 7 bases had no gene match. Germline-derived CDR1 and CDR2 are SNHLY and FYNNEI. CDR3 length: 14 residues. The protocol was immunoSEQ multiplex PCR, while the TCRdb copy is restricted to in-frame clones and leaves out a portion. This sample has roughly 250,000 clones, with less than 85% found just once. The sequence was obtained from a woman aged 80 or over with active or convalescent COVID-19. Sequencing was carried out using peripheral blood. The chain is built from TRBV2 and TRBJ1-6; 7 nucleotides line up with TRBD1. CDR3 in amino acids: CASTSTGENSPLHF. The DNA for the CDR3 is TGTGCCAGCACCTCAACAGGGGAGAATTCACCCCTCCACTTT.